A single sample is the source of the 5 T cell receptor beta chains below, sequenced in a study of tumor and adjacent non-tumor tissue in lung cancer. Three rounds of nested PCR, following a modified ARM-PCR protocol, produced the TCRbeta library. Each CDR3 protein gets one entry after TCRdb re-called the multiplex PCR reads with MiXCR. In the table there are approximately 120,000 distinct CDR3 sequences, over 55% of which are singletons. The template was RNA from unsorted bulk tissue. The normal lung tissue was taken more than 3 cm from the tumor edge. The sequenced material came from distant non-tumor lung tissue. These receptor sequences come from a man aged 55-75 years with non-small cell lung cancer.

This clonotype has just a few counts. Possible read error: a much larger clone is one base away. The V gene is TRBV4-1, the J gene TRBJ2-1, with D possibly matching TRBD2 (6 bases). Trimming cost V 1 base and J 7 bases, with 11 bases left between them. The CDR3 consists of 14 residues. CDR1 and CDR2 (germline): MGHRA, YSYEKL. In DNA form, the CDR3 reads TGCGCCAGCAGCCAAGTTCCGGGAGCGAATGAGCAGTTCTTC. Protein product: CASSQVPGANEQFF.

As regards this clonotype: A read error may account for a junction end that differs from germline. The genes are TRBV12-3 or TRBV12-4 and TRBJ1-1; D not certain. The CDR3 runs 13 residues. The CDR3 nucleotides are TGTGCCGGCAGTTTACTCGTGAACACTGAGGCTTTCTTT. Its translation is CAGSLLVNTEAFF.

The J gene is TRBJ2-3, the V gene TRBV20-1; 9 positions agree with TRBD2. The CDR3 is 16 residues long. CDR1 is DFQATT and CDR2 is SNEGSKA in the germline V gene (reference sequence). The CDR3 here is CNVRDNLAGLTDTQYF. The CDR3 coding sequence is TGCAATGTTAGAGATAACCTAGCGGGGCTCACAGATACGCAGTATTTT.

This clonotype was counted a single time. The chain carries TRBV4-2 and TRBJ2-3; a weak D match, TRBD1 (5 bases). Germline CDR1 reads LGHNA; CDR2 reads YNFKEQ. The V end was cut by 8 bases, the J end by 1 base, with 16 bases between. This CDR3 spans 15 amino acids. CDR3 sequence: CASCSTTVGTDTQYF. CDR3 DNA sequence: TGTGCCAGCTGCTCCACGACAGTCGGCACAGATACGCAGTATTTT.

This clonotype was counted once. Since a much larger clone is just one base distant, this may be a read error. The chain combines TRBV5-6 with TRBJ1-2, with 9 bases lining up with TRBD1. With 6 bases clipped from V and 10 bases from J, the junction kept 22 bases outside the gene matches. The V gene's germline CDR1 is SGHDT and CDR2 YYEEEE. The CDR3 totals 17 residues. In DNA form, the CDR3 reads TGTGCCAGCAACAGGTTTGTCATAACAGGGGGCGCCGCTATCTACACCTTC. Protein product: CASNRFVITGGAAIYTF.